The clone carrying this T cell receptor (beta chain) appeared once. What it recognizes is unknown. Some clones are missing from TCRdb's copy, which holds only in-frame ones; the method was immunoSEQ multiplex PCR. This sample carries nearly 20,000 clones, around three quarters of them seen once, and the ten largest clones take around 40%. This CDR3 region has 12 residues. Germline assignment: CDR1 SQVTM and CDR2 ANQGSEA. The V and J ends lost 6 bases and 8 bases, in that order; junction bases with no gene match: 7. Time point: cycle 4 day 1 (C4D1), after 6 weeks of nivolumab. There was relapse after autologous stem cell transplantation in every patient, and there was variation in brentuximab vedotin exposure. These data come from a study of PD-1 blockade in classical Hodgkin lymphoma. Regarding the study as a whole: Newly diagnosed patients reportedly had lower baseline TCR diversity than healthy donors. Researchers reported that CD4+ TCR diversity, though not CD8+, rose significantly by C4D1.

The origin of this receptor is a human donor with classical Hodgkin lymphoma. The material sequenced was peripheral blood mononuclear cells (PBMCs), taken before the fourth cycle of nivolumab. V usage is TRBV29-1 and J usage is TRBJ1-2, with 9 bases fitting TRBD1. CDR3 bases: TGCAGCGTAAGACAGGGGGTAATAGGCTACACCTTC. This encodes CSVRQGVIGYTF.